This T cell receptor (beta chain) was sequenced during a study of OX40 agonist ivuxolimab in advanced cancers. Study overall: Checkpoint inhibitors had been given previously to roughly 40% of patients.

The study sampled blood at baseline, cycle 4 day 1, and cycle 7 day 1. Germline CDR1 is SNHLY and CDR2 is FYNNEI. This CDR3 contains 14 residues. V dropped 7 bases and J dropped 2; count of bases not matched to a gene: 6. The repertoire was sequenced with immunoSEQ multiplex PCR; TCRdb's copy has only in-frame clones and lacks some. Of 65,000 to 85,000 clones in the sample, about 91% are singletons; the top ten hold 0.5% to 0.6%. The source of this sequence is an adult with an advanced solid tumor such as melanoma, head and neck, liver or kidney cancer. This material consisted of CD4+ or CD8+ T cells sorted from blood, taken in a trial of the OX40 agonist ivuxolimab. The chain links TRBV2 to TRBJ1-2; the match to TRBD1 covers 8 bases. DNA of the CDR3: TGTGCCAGCAACCGACAGGGGCTAAACTATGGCTACACCTTC. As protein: CASNRQGLNYGYTF.